The rows below give T cell receptor beta chains drawn from one sample of a study of blood T cell repertoires in COVID-19. Clones were sequenced by immunoSEQ multiplex PCR, and TCRdb holds only the in-frame ones, with some missing. This table holds about 83,000 clones, 75% to 90% found once. The sequenced material came from peripheral blood. These TCRs come from a woman aged 45-60 years with active or convalescent COVID-19. CDR3s include the opening cysteine and the closing phenylalanine or tryptophan. D genes are given only for firm matches. Clone size is given for some rows only: seen once, a few or many times, or a class if the clone is expanded.

length,D,J,size,V,CDR3,DNA
14,.,TRBJ2-7,.,TRBV3-1/TRBV3-2,CASSQEAWAYEQYF,TGTGCCAGCAGCCAAGAAGCGTGGGCCTACGAGCAGTACTTC
13,.,TRBJ1-3,.,TRBV5-6,CASSTRTGNTIYF,TGTGCCAGCAGCACGAGGACAGGAAACACCATATATTTT
14,.,TRBJ1-2,.,TRBV6-5,CASSYGGYPYGYTF,TGTGCCAGCAGTTATGGAGGGTACCCCTATGGCTACACCTTC
15,.,TRBJ1-1,few,TRBV30,CAWSDPRARNTEAFF,TGTGCCTGGAGTGATCCCAGGGCCCGGAACACTGAAGCTTTCTTT
15,TRBD1,TRBJ1-2,once,TRBV7-9,CASSYLAGTGGGYTF,TGTGCCAGCAGCTACCTTGCCGGGACAGGCGGCGGCTACACCTTC
15,TRBD1,TRBJ1-1,.,TRBV5-6,CASSLRGTGNTEAFF,TGTGCCAGCAGTCTCAGGGGGACCGGGAACACTGAAGCTTTCTTT
14,.,TRBJ2-7,.,TRBV5-4,CASSFDRRTYEQYF,TGTGCCAGCAGCTTCGACAGGCGAACCTACGAGCAGTACTTC
13,.,TRBJ1-1,.,TRBV5-1,CASSEGQNTEAFF,TGCGCCAGCAGCGAAGGACAGAACACTGAAGCTTTCTTT
14,.,TRBJ1-1,.,TRBV5-4,CASSFRGGNTEAFF,TGTGCCAGCAGCTTTAGGGGAGGGAACACTGAAGCTTTCTTT
14,TRBD1,TRBJ1-2,few,TRBV29-1,CSVEVTGGIYGYTF,TGCAGCGTTGAAGTAACAGGGGGTATCTATGGCTACACCTTC
15,.,TRBJ2-3,once,TRBV5-6,CASSLSGESTDTQYF,TGTGCCAGCAGCTTGTCTGGGGAGAGCACAGATACGCAGTATTTT
14,TRBD2,TRBJ2-5,.,TRBV18,CASSPGASGGPGYF,TGTGCCAGCTCACCAGGCGCTAGCGGGGGCCCAGGGTACTTC
15,TRBD1,TRBJ2-1,.,TRBV7-3,CASSLFGTGNNEQFF,TGTGCCAGCAGCCTGTTTGGGACAGGGAACAATGAGCAGTTCTTC
13,.,TRBJ1-1,.,TRBV6-6,CASRQNMNTEAFF,TGTGCCAGCCGACAGAATATGAACACTGAAGCTTTCTTT
18,TRBD2,TRBJ2-5,.,TRBV7-3,CASSLSPTSGGALETQYF,TGTGCCAGCAGTCTAAGTCCGACTAGCGGGGGGGCATTGGAGACCCAGTACTTC
16,TRBD1,TRBJ1-4,.,TRBV11-3,CASSFRGDRFHEKLFF,TGTGCCAGCAGCTTCAGAGGGGACAGGTTTCATGAAAAACTGTTTTTT
16,TRBD1,TRBJ1-1,.,TRBV25-1,CASSERSGQGGTEAFF,TGTGCCAGCAGTGAACGCTCTGGACAGGGAGGGACTGAAGCTTTCTTT
13,.,TRBJ1-5,.,TRBV5-6,CASSFRGDQPQHF,TGTGCCAGCAGCTTCCGGGGGGATCAGCCCCAGCATTTT
14,TRBD1,TRBJ1-3,.,TRBV4-2,CASSQGDSRNTIYF,TGTGCCAGCAGCCAAGGGGACAGCAGAAACACCATATATTTT
11,.,TRBJ2-2,.,TRBV10-3,CAILDTGELFF,TGTGCCATCCTTGACACCGGGGAGCTGTTTTTT
12,.,TRBJ1-3,few,TRBV2,CASSDIGNTIYF,TGTGCCAGCAGTGACATTGGAAACACCATATATTTT
13,.,TRBJ2-1,.,TRBV6-2/TRBV6-3,CASSRDTYNEQFF,TGTGCCAGCAGCCGTGACACATACAATGAGCAGTTCTTC